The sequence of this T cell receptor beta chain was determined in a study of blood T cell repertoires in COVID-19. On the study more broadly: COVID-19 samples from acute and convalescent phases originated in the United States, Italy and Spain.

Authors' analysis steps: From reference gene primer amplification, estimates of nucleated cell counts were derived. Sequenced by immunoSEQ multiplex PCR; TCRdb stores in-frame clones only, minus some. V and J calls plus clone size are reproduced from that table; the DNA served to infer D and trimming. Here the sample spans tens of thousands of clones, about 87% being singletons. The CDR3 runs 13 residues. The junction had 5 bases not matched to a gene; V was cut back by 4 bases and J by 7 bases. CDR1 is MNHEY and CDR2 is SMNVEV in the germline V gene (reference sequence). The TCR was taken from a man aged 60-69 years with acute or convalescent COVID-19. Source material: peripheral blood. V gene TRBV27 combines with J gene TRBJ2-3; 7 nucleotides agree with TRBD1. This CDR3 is CASSWGTVNTQYF. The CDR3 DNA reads TGTGCCAGCAGTTGGGGGACAGTCAATACGCAGTATTTT.